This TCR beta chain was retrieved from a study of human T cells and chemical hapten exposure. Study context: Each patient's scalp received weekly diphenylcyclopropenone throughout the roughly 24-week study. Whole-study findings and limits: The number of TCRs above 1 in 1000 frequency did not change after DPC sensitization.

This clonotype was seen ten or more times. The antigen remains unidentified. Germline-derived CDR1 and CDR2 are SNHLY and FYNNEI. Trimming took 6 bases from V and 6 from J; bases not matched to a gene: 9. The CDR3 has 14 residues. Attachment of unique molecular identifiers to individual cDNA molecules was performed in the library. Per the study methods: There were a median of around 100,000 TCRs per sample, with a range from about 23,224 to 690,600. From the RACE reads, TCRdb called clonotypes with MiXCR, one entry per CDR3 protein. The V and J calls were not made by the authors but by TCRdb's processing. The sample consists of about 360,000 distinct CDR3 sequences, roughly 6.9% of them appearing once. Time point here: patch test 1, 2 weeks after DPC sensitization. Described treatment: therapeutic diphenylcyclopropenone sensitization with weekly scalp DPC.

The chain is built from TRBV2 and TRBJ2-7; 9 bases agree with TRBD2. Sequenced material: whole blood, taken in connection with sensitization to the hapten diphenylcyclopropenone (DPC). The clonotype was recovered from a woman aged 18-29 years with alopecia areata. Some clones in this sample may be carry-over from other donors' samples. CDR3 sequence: CASSPEAGGVEQYF. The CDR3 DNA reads TGTGCCAGCAGCCCGGAAGCGGGGGGAGTCGAGCAGTACTTC.